A selection of T cell receptor beta chains follows, all from one sample in a study of blood T cell repertoires in COVID-19. Profiled with immunoSEQ multiplex PCR; TCRdb holds only in-frame clones, not every one. This table holds about 180,000 clones, about 85% found once. Input material: PBMCs or T cells enriched from blood (not recorded which). The receptor source for this set is a man aged 35 to 55 who had recovered from COVID-19. CDR3s include the opening cysteine and the closing phenylalanine or tryptophan. Each record gives: V gene, J gene, D gene, clone size, CDR3 DNA, CDR3 protein. D genes are given only for firm matches. Size values are once, few and many counts, or a class for expanded clones, and some rows have none.

>TRBV10-3|TRBJ2-7|-|-
TGTGCCAGCAAGGGCGGGGATACCTACGAGCAGTACTTC
CASKGGDTYEQYF
>TRBV27|TRBJ2-7|TRBD1|-
TGTGCCAGCAGCGGCCGGGGACAGGGGAACTACGAGCAGTACTTC
CASSGRGQGNYEQYF
>TRBV2|TRBJ1-6|-|many
TGTGCCAGCAGCCCCAGGGGATCCTATAATTCACCCCTCCACTTT
CASSPRGSYNSPLHF
>TRBV6-4|TRBJ1-2|-|-
TGTGCCAGCAGTGACTCTTCGGGGAGCGGTGGCTACACCTTC
CASSDSSGSGGYTF
>TRBV9|TRBJ1-1|TRBD1|-
TGTGCCAGCAGCACTCGGGACAGTTCAGCTTTCTTT
CASSTRDSSAFF
>TRBV12-3/TRBV12-4|TRBJ2-1|-|once
TGTGCCAGCAGTTTACTTACACCCAATGAGCAGTTCTTC
CASSLLTPNEQFF
>TRBV3-1/TRBV3-2|TRBJ1-2|-|once
TGTGCCAGCAGCCAAAGAGGATACTATGGCTACACCTTC
CASSQRGYYGYTF
>TRBV13|TRBJ1-1|TRBD1|-
TGTGCCAGCAGCGAAAGGGGGCGCGGGACTGAAGCTTTCTTT
CASSERGRGTEAFF
>TRBV2|TRBJ2-1|TRBD1|few
TGTGCCAGCAGTGGGGGACAGGGGATTGTCGAAGGGCAGTTCTTC
CASSGGQGIVEGQFF
>TRBV29-1|TRBJ1-1|-|-
TGCAGCGTCCTAGCCGGAACTGAAGCTTTCTTT
CSVLAGTEAFF
>TRBV7-2|TRBJ1-4|TRBD1|-
TGTGCCAGCAGCCCTCAATCGACAGGGTGGAGTGAAAAACTGTTTTTT
CASSPQSTGWSEKLFF
>TRBV29-1|TRBJ2-2|-|-
TGCAGCGTTGAAGATCTTCTAAATACCGGGGAGCTGTTTTTT
CSVEDLLNTGELFF
>TRBV9|TRBJ1-4|TRBD1|once
TGTGCCAGCAGCTCACGGGCCCAGGGGGCTAATGAAAAACTGTTTTTT
CASSSRAQGANEKLFF
>TRBV6-5|TRBJ1-6|TRBD1|-
TGTGCCAGCAGACAACAGGGGGCGCGCAATTCACCCCTCCACTTT
CASRQQGARNSPLHF
>TRBV13|TRBJ1-1|-|-
TGTGCCAGCAGCTCTTCAGAAGACATCCGGAACACTGAAGCTTTCTTT
CASSSSEDIRNTEAFF
>TRBV12-3/TRBV12-4|TRBJ1-3|-|-
TGTGCCAGCAGCCCTACCTCTGGAAACACCATATATTTT
CASSPTSGNTIYF
>TRBV4-1|TRBJ2-7|TRBD2|-
TGCGCCAGCAGCCAAGATTTCCTGGACAGAAGAGCGGGGGGGCGCGACTACGAGCAGTACTTC
CASSQDFLDRRAGGRDYEQYF
>TRBV30|TRBJ1-1|-|few
TGTGCCTGGGGTCCCGGGACAACGAACACTGAAGCTTTCTTT
CAWGPGTTNTEAFF
>TRBV24-1|TRBJ2-2|-|-
TGTGCCACCAGTGACCGACAGGGGAGGGACACCGGGGAGCTGTTTTTT
CATSDRQGRDTGELFF
>TRBV6-6|TRBJ1-5|TRBD1|-
TGTGCCAGCCTCGCTGATACAGGGGCGGGCAATCAGCCCCAGCATTTT
CASLADTGAGNQPQHF
>TRBV7-6|TRBJ2-2|TRBD2|few
TGTGCCAGCAGCTTAGCTGAGGTTCCACTAGCGGGGACCGGGGAGCTGTTTTTT
CASSLAEVPLAGTGELFF
>TRBV29-1|TRBJ2-2|TRBD2|-
TGCAGCGTTGAAGGACTAGCGGGCACCGGGGAGCTGTTTTTT
CSVEGLAGTGELFF
>TRBV27|TRBJ2-3|-|-
TGTGCCAGCAGTCTGCGCCCTCCCGGTGGCACAGATACGCAGTATTTT
CASSLRPPGGTDTQYF
>TRBV2|TRBJ1-1|-|-
TGTGCCAGCAGTGAAGAAGTCAAGGCAGGGCCCTCCAGAGCTTTCTTT
CASSEEVKAGPSRAFF
>TRBV24-1|TRBJ1-1|-|-
TGTGCCACCAGCCGCCCAGGGAACACTGAAGCTTTCTTT
CATSRPGNTEAFF
>TRBV12-5|TRBJ1-1|-|-
TGTGCTAGTGGTTTGGGCGGTGAAGCTTTCTTT
CASGLGGEAFF
>TRBV6-5|TRBJ1-6|-|-
TGTGCCAGCAGGCCAGCCGGGGGTTCACCCCTCCACTTT
CASRPAGGSPLHF
>TRBV27|TRBJ2-1|-|-
TGTGCCAGCAGTTGGGGGGTGTACAATGAGCAGTTCTTC
CASSWGVYNEQFF
>TRBV5-8|TRBJ1-2|TRBD1|-
TGTGCCAGCAGCCGGACAGGGCCCTATGGCTACACCTTC
CASSRTGPYGYTF
>TRBV5-1|TRBJ1-2|TRBD1|-
TGCGCCAGCAGCTCATATGGACAGGGGGGCTATGGCTACACCTTC
CASSSYGQGGYGYTF
>TRBV25-1|TRBJ1-4|TRBD1|-
TGTGCCAGCAGTGACCCCGGACAGGGGGGGGAAAAACTGTTTTTT
CASSDPGQGGEKLFF
>TRBV3-1/TRBV3-2|TRBJ2-1|-|-
TGTGCCAGCACCCAAAGGACTACGGGCAATGAGCAGTTCTTC
CASTQRTTGNEQFF
>TRBV18|TRBJ2-2|-|once
TGTGCCAGCTCACCACCGAGTCAGGCGAACACCGGGGAGCTGTTTTTT
CASSPPSQANTGELFF
>TRBV11-3|TRBJ2-7|-|few
TGTGCCAGCAGCTCCTGGGGGCTCGAGGAGCAGTACTTC
CASSSWGLEEQYF
>TRBV4-2|TRBJ2-7|-|once
TGTGCCAGCAGCCAAGAGGCGCGGGACGGCTACGAGCAGTACTTC
CASSQEARDGYEQYF
>TRBV24-1|TRBJ1-1|-|-
TGTGCCACCAGTGATTGGGGGGGCCACACTGAAGCTTTCTTT
CATSDWGGHTEAFF
>TRBV3-1/TRBV3-2|TRBJ2-6|TRBD1|-
TGTGCCAGCAGCCATCCCGGGACAGGAGCCGGGGCCAACGTCCTGACTTTC
CASSHPGTGAGANVLTF
>TRBV28|TRBJ1-2|-|-
TGTGCCAGCAGTCCACGGCCAGGGAACTATGGCTACACCTTC
CASSPRPGNYGYTF
>TRBV29-1|TRBJ1-1|TRBD1|-
TGCAGCGTTGAAGGGGGACAGGTATACTCTGAAGCTTTCTTT
CSVEGGQVYSEAFF
>TRBV7-9|TRBJ2-1|TRBD1|-
TGTGCCAGCAGCTTTAGGACAGGGGTCAATGAGCAGTTCTTC
CASSFRTGVNEQFF
>TRBV11-3|TRBJ2-3|TRBD2|-
TGTGCCAGCTCACTTTGGCGGGCTAGCGGGGGGATTAGCACAGATACGCAGTATTTT
CASSLWRASGGISTDTQYF
>TRBV27|TRBJ2-2|TRBD2|-
TGTGTCAGCAAGCTAGCGGGAGACTACGGGGAGCTGTTTTTT
CVSKLAGDYGELFF
>TRBV2|TRBJ1-6|-|few
TGTGCCAGCACCTTCTCGGGAGATTATAATTCACCCCTCCACTTT
CASTFSGDYNSPLHF
>TRBV27|TRBJ1-5|TRBD1|-
TGTGCCAGCAGTGCCCAACAGGGGAAGAATCAGCCCCAGCATTTT
CASSAQQGKNQPQHF
>TRBV11-3|TRBJ2-5|-|-
TGTGCCAGCAGCTTAGCACACCCGGGGGTGGAGACCCAGTACTTC
CASSLAHPGVETQYF
>TRBV19|TRBJ2-1|TRBD2|-
TGTGCCAGTAGTAGGGTAGCGGGACTCTCCTACAATGAGCAGTTCTTC
CASSRVAGLSYNEQFF
>TRBV6-5|TRBJ2-7|TRBD1|-
TGTGCCAGCAGCCAACAGGGGTACGAGCAGTACTTC
CASSQQGYEQYF
>TRBV2|TRBJ1-5|-|-
TGTGCCAGCAGTCCAGATAATAGCAATCAGCCCCAGCATTTT
CASSPDNSNQPQHF
>TRBV9|TRBJ1-1|-|once
TGTGCCAGCAGCGTAGGGGGGACTTCGGTTTCTCGGACTGAAGCTTTCTTT
CASSVGGTSVSRTEAFF